This T cell receptor beta chain was observed in a study of CD8 T cells in Susac syndrome. The overall study: At blood draw, Susac syndrome patients were therapy-naive, on corticosteroids, or on intravenous immunoglobulin alone.

The sequenced target, TCR beta, came from blood CD8+ and CD4+ T cells. With random hexamers, roughly 0.45 to 1 ug RNA was reverse transcribed. TCRdb redid the calling of the immunoSEQ multiplex PCR reads with MiXCR, one entry per CDR3 protein. The data contain around 100,000 distinct CDR3 sequences, approximately 95% of them singletons. The germline CDR1 and CDR2 sequences are DFQATT and SNEGSKA (reference sequence). This CDR3 has 12 residues. V shed 1 base and J shed 3 bases, with 6 bases lying between them. The TCR sequence derives from a human donor with Susac syndrome. The sequencing sample was made of CD8+ T cells from PBMCs. The J gene is TRBJ1-1, the V gene TRBV20-1; D unresolved. CDR3 loop: CSARVTDTEAFF. CDR3 DNA sequence: TGCAGTGCTAGAGTTACCGACACTGAAGCTTTCTTT.